This T cell receptor beta chain was sequenced during a study of blood T cell repertoires in COVID-19. About the research overall: Donors in the United States, Italy and Spain gave samples during acute or convalescent COVID-19. The analysed material was cDNA or gDNA that came from T cells, B-cell-depleted T cells, or PBMCs.

As handled by the study authors: Amplification with reference gene primers provided the estimates of nucleated cell counts. TCRdb's copy holds only in-frame clones and misses some; the assay was immunoSEQ multiplex PCR. D and trimming were read from the DNA, whereas the V and J calls and clone size are those reported in that table. The sample holds some 200,000 clones; around 89% are singletons and the top ten take approximately 5.5%. CDR1 and CDR2 from the germline V gene are SQVTM and ANQGSEA. The CDR3 is 13 residues long. Trimming removed 3 bases at V and 0 bases at J, with 7 bases between. The origin of this receptor is a man aged 35-49 years with active or convalescent COVID-19. The chain carries TRBV29-1 and TRBJ2-3; no definite D call. The sequenced material came from peripheral blood. The DNA for the CDR3 is TGCAGCGTTGACAGGCTTAGCACAGATACGCAGTATTTT. It specifies CSVDRLSTDTQYF.